Below, one T cell receptor (beta chain) is given with its context. Antigen specificity is unknown. The CDR3 covers 13 residues. These data originate in a study of cytomegalovirus exposure and HLA in healthy donors. Across the whole study: Early release data held about 92 million unique TCRs from HLA-typed donors.

Study-wide results and limits: A later analysis linked a missense DCLRE1C variant to TCR beta V- and J-gene trimming.

With 60 Vbeta and 13 Jbeta primers, the PCR was carried out. Sequencing used immunoSEQ multiplex PCR; TCRdb keeps in-frame clones, though not all of them. This table has about 63,000 clones, 70% to 85% appearing once. The clonotype originates from a woman in her 30s in good health and CMV-seronegative. The source material was PBMCs. The V call is TRBV1, the J call TRBJ1-1; TRBD1 is taken as the D call from the table, unchecked against the DNA. TRBV1 is deemed a pseudogene. This CDR3 reads CTSSTRRTGEAFF. DNA for the CDR3: TGCACCAGCAGCACCCGTCGGACAGGGGAAGCTTTCTTT.